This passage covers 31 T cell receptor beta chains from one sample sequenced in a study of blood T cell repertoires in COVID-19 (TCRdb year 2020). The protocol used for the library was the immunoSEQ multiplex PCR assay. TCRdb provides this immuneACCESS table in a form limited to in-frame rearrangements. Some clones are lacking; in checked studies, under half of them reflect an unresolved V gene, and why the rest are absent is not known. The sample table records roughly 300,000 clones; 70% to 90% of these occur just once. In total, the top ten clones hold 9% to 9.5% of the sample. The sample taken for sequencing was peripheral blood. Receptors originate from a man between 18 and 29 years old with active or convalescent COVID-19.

This CDR3 is CASRGDRGNQPQHF. The DNA for the CDR3 is TGTGCCAGCAGAGGAGACAGGGGTAATCAGCCCCAGCATTTT. V gene TRBV25-1 combines with J gene TRBJ1-5; 8 nucleotides agree with TRBD1. V shed 6 bases, J shed 4 bases, and the junction held 5 bases outside the gene matches. Germline-derived CDR1 and CDR2 are MGHDK and SYGVNS. The CDR3 covers 14 residues.

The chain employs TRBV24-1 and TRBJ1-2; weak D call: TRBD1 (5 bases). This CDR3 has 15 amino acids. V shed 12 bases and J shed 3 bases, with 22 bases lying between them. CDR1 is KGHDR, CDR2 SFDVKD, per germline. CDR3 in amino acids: CAPNSPQGPYYGYTF. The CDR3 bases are TGTGCCCCTAACTCCCCTCAGGGCCCCTACTATGGCTACACCTTC.

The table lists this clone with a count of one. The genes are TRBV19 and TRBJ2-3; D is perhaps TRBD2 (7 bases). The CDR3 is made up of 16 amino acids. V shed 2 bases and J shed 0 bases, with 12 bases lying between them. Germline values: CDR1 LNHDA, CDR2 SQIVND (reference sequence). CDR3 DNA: TGTGCCAGTAGTATAAGGGGGGGGGCCAGCACAGATACGCAGTATTTT. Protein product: CASSIRGGASTDTQYF.

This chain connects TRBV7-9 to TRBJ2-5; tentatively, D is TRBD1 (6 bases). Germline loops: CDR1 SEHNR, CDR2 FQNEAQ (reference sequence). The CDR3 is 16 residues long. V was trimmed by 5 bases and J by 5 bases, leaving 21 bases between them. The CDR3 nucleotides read TGTGCCAGCAGCCCCCCGAGCCAGGGGTTCATCGAGACCCAGTACTTC. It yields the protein CASSPPSQGFIETQYF.

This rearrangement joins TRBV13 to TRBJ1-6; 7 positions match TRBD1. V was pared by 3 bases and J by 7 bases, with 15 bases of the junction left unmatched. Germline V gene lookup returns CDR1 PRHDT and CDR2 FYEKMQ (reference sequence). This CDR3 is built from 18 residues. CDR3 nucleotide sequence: TGTGCCAGCAGCTTGCGAATCGATCCCGGGACAGAGAATTCACCCCTCCACTTT. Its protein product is CASSLRIDPGTENSPLHF.

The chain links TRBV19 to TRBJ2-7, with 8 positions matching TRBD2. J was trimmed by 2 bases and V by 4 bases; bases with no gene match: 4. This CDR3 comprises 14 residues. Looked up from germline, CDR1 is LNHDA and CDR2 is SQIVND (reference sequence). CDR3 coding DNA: TGTGCCAGTAGTACTTACGGGGGGGCCTACGAGCAGTACTTC. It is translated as CASSTYGGAYEQYF.

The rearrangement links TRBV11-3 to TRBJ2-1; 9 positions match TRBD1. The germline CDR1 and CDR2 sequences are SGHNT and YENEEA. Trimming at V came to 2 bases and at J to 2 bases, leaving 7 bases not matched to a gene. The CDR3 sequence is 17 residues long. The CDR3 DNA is TGTGCCAGCAGCTTATCACCGGGACAGGGCCCCTACAATGAGCAGTTCTTC. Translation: CASSLSPGQGPYNEQFF.

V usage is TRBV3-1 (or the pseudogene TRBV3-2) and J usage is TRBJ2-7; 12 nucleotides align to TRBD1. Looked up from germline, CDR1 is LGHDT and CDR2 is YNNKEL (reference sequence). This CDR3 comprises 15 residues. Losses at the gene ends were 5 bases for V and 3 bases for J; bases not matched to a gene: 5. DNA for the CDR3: TGTGCCAGCAGCTTCGGGACAGGGGGCTTCTACGAGCAGTACTTC. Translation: CASSFGTGGFYEQYF.

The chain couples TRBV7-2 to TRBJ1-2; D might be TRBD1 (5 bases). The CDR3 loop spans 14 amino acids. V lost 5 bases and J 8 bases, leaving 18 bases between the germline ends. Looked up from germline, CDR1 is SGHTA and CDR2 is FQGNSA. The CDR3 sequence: CASSPRGGTRGYTF. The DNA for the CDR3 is TGTGCCAGCAGCCCCCGGGGAGGGACGAGAGGCTACACCTTC.

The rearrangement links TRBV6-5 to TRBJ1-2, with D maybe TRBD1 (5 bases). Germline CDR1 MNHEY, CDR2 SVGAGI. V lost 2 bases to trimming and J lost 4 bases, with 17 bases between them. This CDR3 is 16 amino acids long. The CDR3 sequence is CASSYRGYIPGYGYTF. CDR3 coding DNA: TGTGCCAGCAGTTACAGGGGCTACATCCCGGGCTATGGCTACACCTTC.

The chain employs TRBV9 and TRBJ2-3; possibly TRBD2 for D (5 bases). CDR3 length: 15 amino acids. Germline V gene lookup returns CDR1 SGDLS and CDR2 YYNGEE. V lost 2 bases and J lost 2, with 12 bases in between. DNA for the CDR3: TGTGCCAGCAGCGTGGGCATGAGGGACACAGATACGCAGTATTTT. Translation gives CASSVGMRDTDTQYF.

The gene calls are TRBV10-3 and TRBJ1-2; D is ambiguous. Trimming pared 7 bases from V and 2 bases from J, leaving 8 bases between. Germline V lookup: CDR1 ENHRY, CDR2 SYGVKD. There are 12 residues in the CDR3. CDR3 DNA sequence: TGTGCCATCAAGCAACTCAACTATGGCTACACCTTC. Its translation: CAIKQLNYGYTF.

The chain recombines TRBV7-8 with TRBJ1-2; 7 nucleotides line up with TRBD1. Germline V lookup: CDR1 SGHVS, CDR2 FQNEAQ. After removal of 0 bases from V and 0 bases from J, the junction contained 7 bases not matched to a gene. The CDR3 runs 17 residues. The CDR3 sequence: CASSLATGTATNYGYTF. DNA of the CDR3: TGTGCCAGCAGCTTAGCGACCGGGACAGCAACTAACTATGGCTACACCTTC.

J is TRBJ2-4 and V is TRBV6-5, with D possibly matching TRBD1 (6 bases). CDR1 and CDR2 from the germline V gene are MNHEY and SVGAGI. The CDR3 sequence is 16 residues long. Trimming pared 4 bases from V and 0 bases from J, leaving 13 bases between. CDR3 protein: CASSLTGILAKNIQYF. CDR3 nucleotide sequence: TGTGCCAGCAGTTTAACAGGGATTCTAGCCAAAAACATTCAGTACTTC.

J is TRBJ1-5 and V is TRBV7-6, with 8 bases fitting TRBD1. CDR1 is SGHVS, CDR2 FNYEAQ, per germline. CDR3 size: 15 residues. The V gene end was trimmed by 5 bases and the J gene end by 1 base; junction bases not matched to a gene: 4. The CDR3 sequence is CASSEQGASNQPQHF. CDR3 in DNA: TGTGCCAGCAGCGAGCAGGGGGCCAGCAATCAGCCCCAGCATTTT.

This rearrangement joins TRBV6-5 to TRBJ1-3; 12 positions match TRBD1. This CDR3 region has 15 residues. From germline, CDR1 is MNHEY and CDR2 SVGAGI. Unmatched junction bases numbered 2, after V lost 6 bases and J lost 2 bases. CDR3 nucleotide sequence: TGTGCCAGCAGACGGGACAGGGGGCCTGGAAACACCATATATTTT. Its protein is CASRRDRGPGNTIYF.

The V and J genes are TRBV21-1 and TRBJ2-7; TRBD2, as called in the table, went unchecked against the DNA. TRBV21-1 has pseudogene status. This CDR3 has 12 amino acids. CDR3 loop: CASSKGTYEQYF. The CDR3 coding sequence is TGTGCCAGCAGCAAAGGCACTTACGAGCAGTACTTC.

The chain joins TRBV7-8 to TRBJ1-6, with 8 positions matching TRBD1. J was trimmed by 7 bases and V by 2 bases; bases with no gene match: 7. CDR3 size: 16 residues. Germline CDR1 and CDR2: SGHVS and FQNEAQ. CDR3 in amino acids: CASSLRAGGRNSPLHF. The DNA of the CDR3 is TGTGCCAGCAGCTTACGGGCAGGGGGCCGCAATTCACCCCTCCACTTT.

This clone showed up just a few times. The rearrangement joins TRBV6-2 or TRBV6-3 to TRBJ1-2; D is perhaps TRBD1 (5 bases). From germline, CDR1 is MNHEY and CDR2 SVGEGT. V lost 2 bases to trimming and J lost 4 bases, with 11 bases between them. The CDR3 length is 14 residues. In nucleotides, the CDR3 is TGTGCCAGCAGTTACAATACAGGATTCTATGGCTACACCTTC. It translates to CASSYNTGFYGYTF.

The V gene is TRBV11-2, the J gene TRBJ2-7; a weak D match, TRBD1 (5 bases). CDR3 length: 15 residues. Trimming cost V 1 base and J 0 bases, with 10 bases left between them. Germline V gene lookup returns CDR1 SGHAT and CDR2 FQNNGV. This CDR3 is CASSLVTVSSYEQYF. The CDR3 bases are TGTGCCAGCAGCTTAGTGACAGTAAGCTCCTACGAGCAGTACTTC.

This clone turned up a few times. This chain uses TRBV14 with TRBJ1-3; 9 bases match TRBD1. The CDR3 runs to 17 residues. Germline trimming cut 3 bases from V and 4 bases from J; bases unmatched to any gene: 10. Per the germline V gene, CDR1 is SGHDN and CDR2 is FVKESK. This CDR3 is CASSQRNRGRGGNTIYF. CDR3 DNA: TGTGCCAGCAGCCAGCGCAACAGGGGGCGTGGAGGAAACACCATATATTTT.

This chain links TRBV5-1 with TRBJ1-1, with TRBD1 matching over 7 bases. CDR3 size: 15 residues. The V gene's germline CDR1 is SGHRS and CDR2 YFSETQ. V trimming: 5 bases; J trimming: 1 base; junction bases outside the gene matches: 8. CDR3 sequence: CASSHRDRQNTEAFF. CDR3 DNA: TGCGCCAGCAGTCATAGGGACAGACAGAACACTGAAGCTTTCTTT. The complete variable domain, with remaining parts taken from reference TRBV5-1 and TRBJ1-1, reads KAGVTQTPRYLIKTRGQQVTLSCSPISGHRSVSWYQQTPGQGLQFLFEYFSETQRNKGNFPGRFSGRQFSNSRSEMNVSTLELGDSALYLCASSHRDRQNTEAFFGQGTRLTVV.

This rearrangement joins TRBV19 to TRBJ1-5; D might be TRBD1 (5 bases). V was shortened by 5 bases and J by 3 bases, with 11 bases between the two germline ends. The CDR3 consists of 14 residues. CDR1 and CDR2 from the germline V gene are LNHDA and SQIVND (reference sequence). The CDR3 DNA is TGTGCCAGTAGTCCCAGACAGTACAATCAGCCCCAGCATTTT. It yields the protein CASSPRQYNQPQHF.

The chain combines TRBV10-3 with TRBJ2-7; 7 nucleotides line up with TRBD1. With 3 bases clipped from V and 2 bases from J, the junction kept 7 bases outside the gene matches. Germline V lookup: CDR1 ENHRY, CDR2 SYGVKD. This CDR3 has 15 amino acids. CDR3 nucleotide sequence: TGTGCCATCAGTGAAAGGGACAGCCCTACCTACGAGCAGTACTTC. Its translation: CAISERDSPTYEQYF.

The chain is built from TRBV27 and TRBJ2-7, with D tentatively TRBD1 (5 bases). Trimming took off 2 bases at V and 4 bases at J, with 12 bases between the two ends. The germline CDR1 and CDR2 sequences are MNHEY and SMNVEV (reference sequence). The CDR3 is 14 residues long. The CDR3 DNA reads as TGTGCCAGCAGTTTACTTTGGGGCAGTTACGAGCAGTACTTC. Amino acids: CASSLLWGSYEQYF.

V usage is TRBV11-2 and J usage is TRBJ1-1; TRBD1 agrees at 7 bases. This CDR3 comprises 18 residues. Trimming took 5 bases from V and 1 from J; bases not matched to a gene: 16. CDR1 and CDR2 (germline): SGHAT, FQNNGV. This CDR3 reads CASSPKPGQVAANTEAFF. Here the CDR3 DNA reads TGTGCCAGCAGCCCGAAACCAGGACAGGTGGCAGCGAACACTGAAGCTTTCTTT.

The CDR3 is CASRKEYIEAFF. Written as DNA, the CDR3 is TGTGCCAGCAGAAAGGAGTACATTGAAGCTTTCTTT. V usage is TRBV2 and J usage is TRBJ1-1; D not certain. Trimming took 6 bases from V and 7 from J, leaving 12 bases between them. This CDR3 has 12 residues. Per the germline V gene, CDR1 is SNHLY and CDR2 is FYNNEI.

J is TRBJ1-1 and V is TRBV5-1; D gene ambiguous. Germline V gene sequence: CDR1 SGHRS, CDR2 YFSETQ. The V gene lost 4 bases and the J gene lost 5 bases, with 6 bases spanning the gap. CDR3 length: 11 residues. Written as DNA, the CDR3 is TGCGCCAGCAGCGATAGTACTGAAGCTTTCTTT. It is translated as CASSDSTEAFF.

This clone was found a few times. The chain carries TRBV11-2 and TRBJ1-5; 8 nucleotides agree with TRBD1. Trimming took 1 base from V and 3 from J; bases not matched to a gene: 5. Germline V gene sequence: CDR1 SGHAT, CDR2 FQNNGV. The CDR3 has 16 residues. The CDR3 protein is CASSLGVTGDNQPQHF. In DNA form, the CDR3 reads TGTGCCAGCAGCTTAGGAGTGACAGGGGACAATCAGCCCCAGCATTTT.

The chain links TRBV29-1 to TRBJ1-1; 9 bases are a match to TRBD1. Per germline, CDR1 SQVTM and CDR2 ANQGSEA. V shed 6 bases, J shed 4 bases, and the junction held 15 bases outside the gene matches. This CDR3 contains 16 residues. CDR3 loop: CSVLPGTGGAATEAFF. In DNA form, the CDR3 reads TGCAGCGTCCTACCCGGTACAGGGGGCGCGGCCACTGAAGCTTTCTTT.

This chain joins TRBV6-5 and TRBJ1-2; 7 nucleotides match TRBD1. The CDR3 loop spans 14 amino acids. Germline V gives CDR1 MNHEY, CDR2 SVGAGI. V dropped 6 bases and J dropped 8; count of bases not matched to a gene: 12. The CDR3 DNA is TGTGCCAGCAGGGGCAGTTTCAGGGGGAAGGGCTACACCTTC. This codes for CASRGSFRGKGYTF.